These 7 T cell receptor beta chains share one sample of origin, sequenced in a study of CD8 T cells in ankylosing spondylitis. Via MiXCR, TCRdb re-called the 5' RACE reads, giving one row per CDR3 protein. The data hold 310,000 or so distinct CDR3 sequences, with 20% observed a single time. What was sequenced was blood, either unsorted or a sorted T cell fraction (not recorded which). The receptors stem from a male donor with ankylosing spondylitis or in good health (not recorded which).

This clonotype occurred a few times. The rearrangement joins TRBV12-3 or TRBV12-4 to TRBJ2-2; possible D gene TRBD1, 5 bases. V lost 7 bases to trimming and J lost 3 bases, with 18 bases between them. This CDR3 is 16 amino acids long. For the CDR3, the DNA is TGTGCCAGCACCCTCTCCGGACAAGAGGACACCGGGGAGCTGTTTTTT. It yields the protein CASTLSGQEDTGELFF.

The chain is built from TRBV12-3 or TRBV12-4 and TRBJ2-5; D not resolved. V was shortened by 3 bases and J by 6 bases, with 14 bases between the two germline ends. This CDR3 contains 14 residues. The CDR3 spells CASSFGRGAQTQYF. The CDR3 nucleotides are TGTGCCAGCAGTTTTGGCCGAGGTGCGCAGACCCAGTACTTC.

This clonotype was found many times. The chain recombines TRBV6-2 or TRBV6-3 with TRBJ2-4; tentatively, D is TRBD1 (6 bases). Germline values: CDR1 MNHEY, CDR2 SVGEGT. The V end was cut by 7 bases, the J end by 5 bases, with 18 bases between. This CDR3 comprises 15 residues. The CDR3 nucleotides are TGTGCCAGCACCCCTATACAGGGTACCGAAAACATTCAGTACTTC. Its translation is CASTPIQGTENIQYF.

This clonotype came up a few times. The rearrangement uses TRBV20-1 and TRBJ2-1; TRBD2 aligns across 11 bases. Germline CDR1 and CDR2: DFQATT and SNEGSKA (reference sequence). Trimming cost V 3 bases and J 4 bases; bases outside gene matches: 8. The CDR3 spans 16 residues. In DNA form, the CDR3 reads TGCAGTGCTAGTACGGCTAGCGGGGGGAAATACAATGAGCAGTTCTTC. Translating gives CSASTASGGKYNEQFF.

V gene TRBV25-1 combines with J gene TRBJ1-1; a weak D match, TRBD1 (6 bases). This CDR3 has 13 amino acids. Germline CDR1 is MGHDK and CDR2 is SYGVNS. V was trimmed by 5 bases and J by 8 bases, leaving 15 bases between them. This chain's CDR3 is CASSPRGRSEAFF. The CDR3 DNA is TGTGCCAGCAGTCCTAGGGGGAGGTCAGAAGCTTTCTTT. Filled out from reference TRBV25-1 and TRBJ1-1, the complete variable domain reads EADIYQTPRYLVIGTGKKITLECSQTMGHDKMYWYQQDPGMELHLIHYSYGVNSTEKGDLSSESTVSRIRTEHFPLTLESARPSHTSQYLCASSPRGRSEAFFGQGTRLTVV.

The chain couples TRBV5-1 to TRBJ1-2; no reliable D call. The V gene's germline CDR1 is SGHRS and CDR2 YFSETQ. Deletions cut 0 bases from V and 2 bases from J, with 11 bases between. The CDR3 runs 15 residues. The CDR3 is CASSLVGESNYGYTF. The DNA of the CDR3 is TGCGCCAGCAGCTTGGTCGGGGAATCAAACTATGGCTACACCTTC.

The gene calls are TRBV3-1 and TRBJ1-3; D not resolved. Trimming shortened V by 1 base and J by 7 bases, and 5 bases separated the two germline ends. The CDR3 contains 12 residues. Germline CDR1 is LGHDT and CDR2 is YNNKEL (reference sequence). CDR3 loop: CASSQGANTIYF. The CDR3 nucleotides are TGTGCCAGCAGCCAAGGAGCGAACACCATATATTTT.